Shown below are 22 T cell receptor beta chains from a single sample sequenced in a study of technical replicates of blood from a handful of donors listed by TCRdb under 2017. The library was produced with the immunoSEQ multiplex PCR assay. In TCRdb, the immuneACCESS table is reduced to in-frame sequences with V and J assigned. These tables do not hold every clone; where another copy was compared, an unresolved V gene accounts for under half, and the others remain unexplained. The sample table holds 60,000 to 80,000 clones, of which roughly nine tenths were seen once. 4% to 5.5% of the sample is held by the ten biggest clonotypes. The sample was PBMCs. The source is a human donor in good health. Some clones in this sample may be carry-over from other donors' samples.

The chain carries TRBV6-1 and TRBJ1-1; 7 bases map to TRBD1. The CDR3 runs to 14 residues. Germline V gives CDR1 MNHNS, CDR2 SASEGT. Trimming cost V 6 bases and J 6 bases; bases outside gene matches: 10. The CDR3, as DNA: TGTGCCAGCAGCAGACTCAGGGGGACCTCTGAAGCTTTCTTT. Its translation: CASSRLRGTSEAFF.

The J gene is TRBJ1-5, the V gene TRBV2, with TRBD1 matching 8 bases. The length of the CDR3 is 14 residues. The germline gives CDR1 SNHLY, CDR2 FYNNEI. The ends lost 7 bases at V and 6 bases at J; junction bases unmatched: 8. The CDR3: CASKKAGGGQPQHF. CDR3 nucleotide sequence: TGTGCCAGCAAGAAGGCAGGGGGCGGTCAGCCCCAGCATTTT.

This chain connects TRBV29-1 to TRBJ2-1; possibly TRBD2 for D (5 bases). V gave up 4 bases and J gave up 5 bases, with 9 bases separating them. The germline V gene encodes CDR1 SQVTM and CDR2 ANQGSEA. The CDR3 loop spans 12 amino acids. The CDR3 DNA follows: TGCAGCGTTGGGAGGAGCAACAATGAGCAGTTCTTC. Its protein is CSVGRSNNEQFF.

The V call is TRBV6-6, the J call TRBJ2-5; D gene uncertain. This CDR3 has 14 amino acids. The V and J ends lost 5 bases and 4 bases respectively, with 14 bases between them. Germline-derived CDR1 and CDR2 are MNHNY and SVGAGI (reference sequence). The chain's CDR3 is CASSNHLPGETQYF. CDR3 nucleotide sequence: TGTGCCAGCAGTAACCATCTTCCCGGAGAGACCCAGTACTTC.

This chain uses TRBV9 with TRBJ1-2; a weak D match, TRBD1 (6 bases). Germline CDR1 SGDLS, CDR2 YYNGEE. V lost 4 bases and J lost 4, with 14 bases in between. The CDR3 totals 14 residues. DNA for the CDR3: TGTGCCAGCAGCTCGGGGGGGGCGGCCTATGGCTACACCTTC. Amino acids: CASSSGGAAYGYTF.

The chain recombines TRBV9 with TRBJ2-3; 7 bases are shared with TRBD1. The CDR3 extends over 15 amino acids. The germline CDR1 and CDR2 sequences are SGDLS and YYNGEE. V shed 4 bases, J shed 3 bases, and the junction held 8 bases outside the gene matches. CDR3 in amino acids: CASSYRGEWTDTQYF. As DNA, the CDR3 is TGTGCCAGCAGCTACAGGGGAGAGTGGACAGATACGCAGTATTTT.

This sequence joins TRBV7-2 and TRBJ1-2, with TRBD1 as a possible D gene (6 bases). Germline V lookup: CDR1 SGHTA, CDR2 FQGNSA. V was clipped by 7 bases and J by 4 bases, with 22 bases between them. CDR3 length: 16 amino acids. In nucleotides, the CDR3 is TGTGCCAGCATCCCCGACAGGATGTTCTCAGGCTATGGCTACACCTTC. As protein: CASIPDRMFSGYGYTF.

The chain employs TRBV5-4 and TRBJ1-6; D ambiguous. Germline V gives CDR1 SGHNT, CDR2 YYREEE (reference sequence). V dropped 0 bases and J dropped 5 bases, with 12 bases sitting between them. The CDR3 is 16 amino acids. Here the CDR3 DNA reads TGTGCCAGCAGCTTGGCGGGAGGATTAGATAATTCACCCCTCCACTTT. Its protein is CASSLAGGLDNSPLHF.

This chain connects TRBV27 to TRBJ2-2; TRBD1 is a possible D gene (6 bases). The CDR3 is made up of 18 amino acids. Germline assignment: CDR1 MNHEY and CDR2 SMNVEV (reference sequence). With 7 bases removed from V and 2 bases from J, the gap between germline ends came to 23 bases. The CDR3 DNA reads TGTGCCAGCACCCAACGGAGGACAGAGAAAAAAAACACCGGGGAGCTGTTTTTT. Translated, it gives CASTQRRTEKKNTGELFF.

V is TRBV6-5 and J is TRBJ2-3; 8 nucleotides line up with TRBD2. The length of the CDR3 is 16 residues. CDR1 is MNHEY and CDR2 is SVGAGI in the germline V gene. V was clipped by 4 bases and J by 5 bases; unmatched bases: 11. In DNA, the CDR3 is TGTGCCAGCAGTTCCCCCCGGGCGGGGGGAGTAGATACGCAGTATTTT. Translation: CASSSPRAGGVDTQYF.

The chain employs TRBV9 and TRBJ2-5; 7 nucleotides agree with TRBD2. CDR1 is SGDLS, CDR2 YYNGEE, per germline. The CDR3 covers 15 residues. V shed 6 bases, J shed 2 bases, and the junction held 10 bases outside the gene matches. CDR3 region: CASTEGLLGQETQYF. CDR3 nucleotides: TGTGCCAGCACCGAGGGACTATTGGGGCAAGAGACCCAGTACTTC.

This chain links TRBV5-8 with TRBJ1-5; a weak D match, TRBD1 (5 bases). Germline V lookup: CDR1 SGHTS, CDR2 YDEGEE. This CDR3 has 15 residues. V lost 3 bases and J lost 4, with 14 bases in between. The DNA of the CDR3 is TGTGCCAGCAGCTCTTCTGACAGCTTTAATCAGCCCCAGCATTTT. Its protein product is CASSSSDSFNQPQHF.

The chain combines TRBV7-9 with TRBJ1-6; possible D gene TRBD1, 6 bases. CDR1 is SEHNR, CDR2 FQNEAQ, per germline (reference sequence). The CDR3 is 14 residues long. V gave up 1 base and J gave up 9 bases, with 10 bases separating them. CDR3: CASSLVTGGSPLHF. Written as DNA, the CDR3 is TGTGCCAGCAGCTTAGTGACAGGAGGTTCACCCCTCCACTTT.

This chain connects TRBV7-2 to TRBJ2-3; D unclear. Germline CDR1 reads SGHTA; CDR2 reads FQGNSA. V lost 3 bases to trimming and J lost 3 bases, with 4 bases between them. This CDR3 contains 12 residues. This CDR3 reads CASSFYTDTQYF. The CDR3 coding sequence is TGTGCCAGCAGCTTTTATACAGATACGCAGTATTTT.

The chain recombines TRBV27 with TRBJ2-2; tentatively, D is TRBD2 (5 bases). This CDR3 has 17 amino acids. The V gene lost 5 bases and the J gene lost 3 bases, with 19 bases spanning the gap. Germline V CDR1 and CDR2: MNHEY, SMNVEV (reference sequence). CDR3 in DNA: TGTGCCAGCAGTCCCCGGGTTGGGCTAGCCGACACCGGGGAGCTGTTTTTT. This gives the protein CASSPRVGLADTGELFF.

V usage is TRBV7-2 and J usage is TRBJ2-7; maybe TRBD2 (6 bases). The CDR3 consists of 16 residues. The germline gives CDR1 SGHTA, CDR2 FQGNSA. V dropped 1 base and J dropped 4 bases, with 17 bases sitting between them. The CDR3 region is CASSLEGTSPRYEQYF. CDR3 coding DNA: TGTGCCAGCAGCTTAGAGGGAACTAGCCCTAGGTACGAGCAGTACTTC.

This clone was counted only a few times. The genes are TRBV7-2 and TRBJ1-2; tentative D call: TRBD1 (5 bases). The CDR3 loop spans 15 amino acids. Germline lookup yields CDR1 SGHTA and CDR2 FQGNSA. Trimming left V 6 bases short and J 4 bases short, with 18 bases between. The chain's CDR3 is CASSKPGGGLYGYTF. The CDR3 DNA is TGTGCCAGCAGTAAACCCGGGGGAGGCCTCTATGGCTACACCTTC.

The V call is TRBV19, the J call TRBJ1-5; no firm D call. The ends were cut back, 6 bases at V and 0 bases at J, with 12 bases in the middle. Germline CDR1 reads LNHDA; CDR2 reads SQIVND (reference sequence). This CDR3 is 15 amino acids long. DNA of the CDR3: TGTGCCAGTAGGAAACCGGGGAATAGCAATCAGCCCCAGCATTTT. As protein: CASRKPGNSNQPQHF.

The J gene is TRBJ2-3, the V gene TRBV11-3; D is unclear. Germline CDR1 is SGHNT and CDR2 is YENEEA. The CDR3 has 13 amino acids. Deletions cut 3 bases from V and 2 bases from J, with 6 bases between. The CDR3 sequence is CASSFTTTDTQYF. In DNA, the CDR3 is TGTGCCAGCAGCTTTACTACCACAGATACGCAGTATTTT.

The chain has TRBV7-3 and TRBJ2-3, with a possible D match to TRBD2 (5 bases). Germline loops: CDR1 SGHTA, CDR2 FQGTGA. Trimming shortened V by 2 bases and J by 6 bases, and 12 bases separated the two germline ends. The CDR3 is 14 residues long. CDR3 bases: TGTGCCAGCAGCTTAGGTCTAGCATATGATACGCAGTATTTT. This sequence encodes CASSLGLAYDTQYF.

Comments on this clone: Sequence at one end of the junction differs from germline and may be a read error. The V call is TRBV2, the J call TRBJ1-2; 8 bases agree with TRBD1. This CDR3 is built from 12 residues. Germline V gene data show CDR1 as SNHLY and CDR2 as FYNNEI. The CDR3 DNA sequence: TGTGCCAGCAGTGAAGGCAGGGGGCCCTTCTCCTTC. Protein sequence: CASSEGRGPFSF.

The chain carries TRBV15 and TRBJ2-2; D is perhaps TRBD1 (6 bases). The CDR3 sequence is 15 residues long. V was trimmed by 5 bases and J by 3 bases, leaving 13 bases between them. Germline assignment: CDR1 LNHNV and CDR2 YYDKDF (reference sequence). The CDR3 is CATSSVGAYTGELFF. CDR3 coding DNA: TGTGCCACCAGCTCAGTGGGGGCCTACACCGGGGAGCTGTTTTTT.